This T cell receptor beta chain was found in a study of cytomegalovirus exposure and HLA in healthy donors. Study-wide results and caveats: Rarity characterized most TCR sequences, yet some public TCRs appeared in many donors. Reports described diagnosis of cytomegalovirus status by the classifier as highly specific and sensitive.

With 3 bases clipped from V and 5 bases from J, the junction kept 7 bases outside the gene matches. CDR3 size: 14 residues. In germline, CDR1 is GTSNPN, CDR2 SVGIG (reference sequence). As regards this clone: Its specificity is unknown.

These donors were members of the 120-subject validation cohort, a group separate from the roughly 670-subject first cohort. TCRdb's table, derived via immunoSEQ multiplex PCR, lists solely in-frame clones and lacks some. The sample records approximately 170,000 clones, 75% to 90% being singletons. The chain employs TRBV30 and TRBJ2-3; TRBD2 aligns across 8 bases. The sequence was obtained from a man between 18 and 29 years old in good health and CMV-seropositive. Material: PBMCs. The CDR3 protein is CAWSVRGGRDTQYF. CDR3 coding DNA: TGTGCCTGGAGCGTCCGGGGGGGCCGAGATACGCAGTATTTT.